This TCR beta chain was recorded in a study of Graves' ophthalmopathy and Graves' hyperthyroidism. Amplified TCR beta CDR3 regions were obtained using RNA transcripts as template. The first round was an RT-PCR with HTBI primers, and the second round was a multiplex PCR. MiXCR, applied by TCRdb to the multiplex PCR reads, yields one record per CDR3 protein. The table lists 650,000 to 900,000 distinct CDR3 sequences, roughly two fifths of them singletons. The CDR3 is made up of 13 amino acids. V was cut by 2 bases and J by 3 bases, with 8 bases left in between. Germline CDR1 is WNHNN and CDR2 is SYGVQD (reference sequence).

This TCR derives from an adult man with Graves' ophthalmopathy. The J gene is TRBJ2-7, the V gene TRBV10-1; D is undetermined. Material for sequencing was peripheral blood. The CDR3 coding sequence is TGCGCCAGCAGTGAGGACCCAGGCTACGAGCAGTACTTC. This translates into CASSEDPGYEQYF.